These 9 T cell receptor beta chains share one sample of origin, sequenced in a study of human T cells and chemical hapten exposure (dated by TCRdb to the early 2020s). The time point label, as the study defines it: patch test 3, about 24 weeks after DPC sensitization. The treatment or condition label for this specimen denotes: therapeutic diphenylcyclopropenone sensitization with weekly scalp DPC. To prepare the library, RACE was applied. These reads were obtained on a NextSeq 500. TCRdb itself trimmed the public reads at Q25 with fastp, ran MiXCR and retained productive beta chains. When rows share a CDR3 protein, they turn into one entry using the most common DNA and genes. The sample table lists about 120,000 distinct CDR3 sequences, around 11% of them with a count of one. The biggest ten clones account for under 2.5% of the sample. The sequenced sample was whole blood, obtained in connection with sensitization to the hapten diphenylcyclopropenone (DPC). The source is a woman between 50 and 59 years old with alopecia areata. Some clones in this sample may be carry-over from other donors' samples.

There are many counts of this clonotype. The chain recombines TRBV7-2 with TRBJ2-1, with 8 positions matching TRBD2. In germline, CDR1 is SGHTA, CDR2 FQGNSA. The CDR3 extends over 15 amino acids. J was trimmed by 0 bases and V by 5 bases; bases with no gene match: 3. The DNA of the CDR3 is TGTGCCAGCAGCCGGGGGGGCAGCTCCTACAATGAGCAGTTCTTC. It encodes CASSRGGSSYNEQFF.

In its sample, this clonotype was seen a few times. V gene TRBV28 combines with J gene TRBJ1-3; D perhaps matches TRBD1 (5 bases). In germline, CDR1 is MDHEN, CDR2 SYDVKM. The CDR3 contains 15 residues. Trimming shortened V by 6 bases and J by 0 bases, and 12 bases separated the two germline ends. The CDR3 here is CASRPDSRSGNTIYF. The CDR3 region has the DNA TGTGCCAGCAGACCCGACAGCCGCTCTGGAAACACCATATATTTT.

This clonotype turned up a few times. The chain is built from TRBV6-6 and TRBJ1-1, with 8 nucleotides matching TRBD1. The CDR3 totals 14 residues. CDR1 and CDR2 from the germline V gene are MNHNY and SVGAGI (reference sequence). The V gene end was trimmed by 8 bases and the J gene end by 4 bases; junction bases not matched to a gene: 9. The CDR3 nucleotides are TGTGCCAGCTCCCCAGGACAGGGCCTCACTGAAGCTTTCTTT. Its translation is CASSPGQGLTEAFF.

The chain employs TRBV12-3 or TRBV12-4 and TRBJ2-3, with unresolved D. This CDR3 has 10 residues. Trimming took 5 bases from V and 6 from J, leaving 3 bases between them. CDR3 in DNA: TGTGCCAGCAGTAGGGATACGCAGTATTTT. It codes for CASSRDTQYF.

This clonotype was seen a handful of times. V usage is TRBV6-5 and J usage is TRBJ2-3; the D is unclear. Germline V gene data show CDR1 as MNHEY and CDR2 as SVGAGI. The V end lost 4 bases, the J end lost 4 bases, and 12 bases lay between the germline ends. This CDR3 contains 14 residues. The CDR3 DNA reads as TGTGCCAGCAGTTTCCTATCGACGGCAGATACGCAGTATTTT. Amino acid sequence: CASSFLSTADTQYF.

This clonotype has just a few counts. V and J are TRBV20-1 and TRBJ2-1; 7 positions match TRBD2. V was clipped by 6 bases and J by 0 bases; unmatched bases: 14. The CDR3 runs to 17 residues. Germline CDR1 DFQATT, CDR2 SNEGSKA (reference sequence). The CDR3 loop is CSAQPSGALSSYNEQFF. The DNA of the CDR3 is TGCAGTGCACAGCCCAGCGGGGCCCTGAGCTCCTACAATGAGCAGTTCTTC.

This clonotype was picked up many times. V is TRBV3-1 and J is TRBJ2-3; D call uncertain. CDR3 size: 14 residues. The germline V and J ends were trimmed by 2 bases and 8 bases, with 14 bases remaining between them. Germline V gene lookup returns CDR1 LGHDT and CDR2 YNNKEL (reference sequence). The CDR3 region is CASSQIIALGTQYF. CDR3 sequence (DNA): TGTGCCAGCAGCCAAATCATCGCGCTGGGTACGCAGTATTTT.

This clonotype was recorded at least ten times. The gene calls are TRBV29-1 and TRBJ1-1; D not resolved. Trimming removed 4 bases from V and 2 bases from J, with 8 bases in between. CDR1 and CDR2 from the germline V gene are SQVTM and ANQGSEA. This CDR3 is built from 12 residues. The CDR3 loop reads CSVGIVNTEAFF. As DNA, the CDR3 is TGCAGCGTTGGGATTGTCAACACTGAAGCTTTCTTT. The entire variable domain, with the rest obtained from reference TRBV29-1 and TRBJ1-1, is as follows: SAVISQKPSRDICQRGTSLTIQCQVDSQVTMMFWYRQQPGQSLTLIATANQGSEATYESGFVIDKFPISRPNLTFSTLTVSNMSPEDSSIYLCSVGIVNTEAFFGQGTRLTVV.

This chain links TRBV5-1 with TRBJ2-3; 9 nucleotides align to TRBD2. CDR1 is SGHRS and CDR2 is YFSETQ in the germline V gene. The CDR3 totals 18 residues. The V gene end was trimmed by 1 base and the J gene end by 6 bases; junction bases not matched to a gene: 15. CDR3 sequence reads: CASSLLPSGGPSSDTQYF. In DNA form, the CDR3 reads TGCGCCAGCAGCTTGCTCCCCAGCGGGGGGCCGTCTTCGGATACGCAGTATTTT.